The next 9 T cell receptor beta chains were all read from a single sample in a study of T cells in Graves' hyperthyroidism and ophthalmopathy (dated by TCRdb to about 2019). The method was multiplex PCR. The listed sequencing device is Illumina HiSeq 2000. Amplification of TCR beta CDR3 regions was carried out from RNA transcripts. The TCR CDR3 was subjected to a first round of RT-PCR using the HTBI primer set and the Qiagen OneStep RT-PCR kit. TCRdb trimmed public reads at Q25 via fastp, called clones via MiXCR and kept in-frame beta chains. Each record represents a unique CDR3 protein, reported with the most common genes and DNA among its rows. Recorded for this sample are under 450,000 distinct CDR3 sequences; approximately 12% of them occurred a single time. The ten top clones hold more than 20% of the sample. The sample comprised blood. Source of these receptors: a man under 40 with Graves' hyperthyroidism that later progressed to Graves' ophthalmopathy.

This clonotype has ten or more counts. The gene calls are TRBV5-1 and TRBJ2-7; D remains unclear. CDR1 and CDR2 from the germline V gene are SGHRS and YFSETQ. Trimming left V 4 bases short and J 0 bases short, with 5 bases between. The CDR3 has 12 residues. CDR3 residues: CASSQFSYEQYF. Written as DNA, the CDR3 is TGCGCCAGCAGCCAATTCTCCTACGAGCAGTACTTC.

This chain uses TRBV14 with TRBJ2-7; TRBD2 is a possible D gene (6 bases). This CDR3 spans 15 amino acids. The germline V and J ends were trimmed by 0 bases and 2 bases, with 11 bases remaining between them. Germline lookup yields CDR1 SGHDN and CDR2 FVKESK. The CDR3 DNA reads TGTGCCAGCAGCCAAGAGGCGGGGATTCCCTACGAGCAGTACTTC. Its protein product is CASSQEAGIPYEQYF.

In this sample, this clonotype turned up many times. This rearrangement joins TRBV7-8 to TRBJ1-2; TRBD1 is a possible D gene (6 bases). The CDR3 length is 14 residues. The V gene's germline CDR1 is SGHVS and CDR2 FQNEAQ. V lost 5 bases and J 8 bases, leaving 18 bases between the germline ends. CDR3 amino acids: CASSLGGKEGGYTF. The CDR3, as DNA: TGTGCCAGCAGCCTAGGGGGAAAGGAAGGAGGCTACACCTTC.

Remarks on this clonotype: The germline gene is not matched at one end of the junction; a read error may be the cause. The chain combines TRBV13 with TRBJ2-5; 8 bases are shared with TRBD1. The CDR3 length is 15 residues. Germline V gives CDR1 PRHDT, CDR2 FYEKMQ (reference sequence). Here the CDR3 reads CASSTTGGGQETQYF. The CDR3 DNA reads TGCGCCAGCAGTACCACAGGGGGTGGGCAAGAGACCCAGTACTTC.

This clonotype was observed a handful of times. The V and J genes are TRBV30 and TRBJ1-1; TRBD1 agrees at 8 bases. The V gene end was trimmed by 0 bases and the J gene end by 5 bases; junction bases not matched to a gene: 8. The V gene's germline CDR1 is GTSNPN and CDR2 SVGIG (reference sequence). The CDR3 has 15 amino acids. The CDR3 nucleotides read TGTGCCTGGAGTGTACCCCAGGGGGCGAGGACTGAAGCTTTCTTT. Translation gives CAWSVPQGARTEAFF.

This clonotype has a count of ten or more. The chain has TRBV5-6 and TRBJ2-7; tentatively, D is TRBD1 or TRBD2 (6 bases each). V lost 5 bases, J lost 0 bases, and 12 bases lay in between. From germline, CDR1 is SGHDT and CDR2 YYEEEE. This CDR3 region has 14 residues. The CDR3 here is CASRAGHSSYEQYF. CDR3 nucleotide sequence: TGTGCCAGCAGGGCGGGACACTCCTCCTACGAGCAGTACTTC.

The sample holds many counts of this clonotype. CDR3 loop: CSARVPRGEDGYTF. The CDR3 DNA reads TGCAGTGCTAGAGTCCCCCGAGGAGAGGATGGCTACACCTTC. This chain uses TRBV20-1 with TRBJ1-2; D is uncertain. CDR3 length: 14 residues. Germline V gene data show CDR1 as DFQATT and CDR2 as SNEGSKA (reference sequence). V was pared by 1 base and J by 6 bases, with 15 bases between.

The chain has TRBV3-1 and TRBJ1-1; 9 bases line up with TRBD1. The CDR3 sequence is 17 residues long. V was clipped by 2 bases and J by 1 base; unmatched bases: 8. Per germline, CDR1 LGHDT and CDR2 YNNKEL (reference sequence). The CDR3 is CASSQSLMGQGNTEAFF. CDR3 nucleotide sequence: TGTGCCAGCAGCCAATCCCTGATGGGACAGGGGAACACTGAAGCTTTCTTT.

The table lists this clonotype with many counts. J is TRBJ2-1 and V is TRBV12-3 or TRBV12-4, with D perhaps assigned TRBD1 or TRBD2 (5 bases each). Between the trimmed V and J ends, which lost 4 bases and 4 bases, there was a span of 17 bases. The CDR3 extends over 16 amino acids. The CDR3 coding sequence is TGTGCCAGCAGTTCGAGGGACCGAGTCTCGTACAATGAGCAGTTCTTC. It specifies CASSSRDRVSYNEQFF.